The present TCR beta chain was sequenced within a study of CD8 T cells in ankylosing spondylitis. Germline V gene lookup returns CDR1 SGHTS and CDR2 YDEGEE. With 9 bases clipped from V and 6 bases from J, the junction kept 11 bases outside the gene matches. This CDR3 region has 14 residues. Findings and limits, study-wide: Seemingly distinctive of ankylosing spondylitis blood was a TCR beta motif formed by eight highly homologous variants. Clones linked to the disease showed a CD8+ phenotype. They occurred at relatively low frequencies in peripheral blood. Prior literature has documented some motif variants in synovial fluid and blood from reactive arthritis.

Each TCR beta library was made by quantitative 5'-RACE that incorporated molecular barcodes. Via MiXCR, TCRdb re-called the 5' RACE reads, giving one row per CDR3 protein. This sample has around 33,000 distinct CDR3 sequences, with 7.2% found just once. Comment on this clonotype: Its antigen is as yet unknown.

The chain employs TRBV5-8 and TRBJ2-2; 7 bases agree with TRBD1. The receptor was isolated from a male donor with ankylosing spondylitis or in good health (not recorded which). The sample taken for sequencing was blood, either unsorted or a sorted T cell fraction (not recorded which). The CDR3 DNA reads as TGTGCCATGGGCCGTGGGGGACAGTCCGGGGAGCTGTTTTTT. Translated: CAMGRGGQSGELFF. Based on the CDR3 plus reference TRBV5-8 and TRBJ2-2, the full variable domain is EAGVTQSPTHLIKTRGQQATLRCSPISGHTSVYWYQQALGLGLQFLLWYDEGEERNRGNFPPRFSGRQFPNYSSELNVNALELEDSALYLCAMGRGGQSGELFFGEGSRLTVL.